This T cell receptor (beta chain) was obtained from a study of identical twins. The length of the CDR3 is 15 residues. Germline CDR1 reads SNHLY; CDR2 reads FYNNEI. V dropped 3 bases and J dropped 4 bases, with 10 bases sitting between them. MiXCR was run by TCRdb on the 5' RACE reads, yielding one entry per CDR3 protein. The sample carries about 890,000 distinct CDR3 sequences, 9% to 15% recorded once. Study observations and caveats: Weaker excess sharing between twins was seen in beta out-of-frame sequences. Models, which agreed with sharing between unrelated individuals, nonetheless underestimated the out-of-frame TCR alpha sharing seen in monozygotic twins. Zero-insertion analyses might be partly confounded by invariant T cells like MAIT and iNKT. Abundant beta clonotypes from cord blood bore fewer insertions; memory repertoires lacked this pattern.

Concerning this clonotype itself: The antigen is undetermined.

Another study also made use of these data, one on yellow fever vaccine responses in identical twins.

Sequenced: PBMCs. This TCR was recovered from a woman between 18 and 29 years old in good health. The chain uses TRBV2 and TRBJ2-6; the D gene is possibly TRBD2 (5 bases). CDR3 sequence (DNA): TGTGCCAGCAGTGACGAGGGATCCGGGGCCAACGTCCTGACTTTC. It translates to CASSDEGSGANVLTF.